The 2 T cell receptor beta chains in this list originate from one sample, sequenced in a study of post-analysis software for immune sequencing data. Findings and caveats of the study: Relative to controls, patients had a few TRBV segments at higher frequency, with TRBV5-6, TRBV5-1 and TRBV20-1 among these.

For these receptors, no antigen is known. The library was made from cDNA and included unique molecular identifiers. Using its own MiXCR run on the PCR reads, TCRdb lists one record per CDR3 protein. This table has hundreds of thousands of distinct CDR3 sequences, approximately 45% appearing once. The sequencing input was blood. These receptors all come from a girl between 10 and 17 years old with multiple sclerosis.

The rearrangement uses TRBV9 and TRBJ2-7, with 10 bases identical to TRBD1. Trimming at V came to 2 bases and at J to 2 bases, leaving 1 base not matched to a gene. In germline, CDR1 is SGDLS, CDR2 YYNGEE. CDR3 length equals 14 residues. This CDR3 reads CASSVGTGAYEQYF. Here the CDR3 DNA reads TGTGCCAGCAGCGTCGGGACAGGGGCCTACGAGCAGTACTTC. Variable domain in full (rest from reference TRBV9 and TRBJ2-7): DSGVTQTPKHLITATGQRVTLRCSPRSGDLSVYWYQQSLDQGLQFLIQYYNGEERAKGNILERFSAQQFPDLHSELNLSSLELGDSALYFCASSVGTGAYEQYFGPGTRLTVT.

The chain recombines TRBV27 with TRBJ2-1; 10 nucleotides align to TRBD2. CDR1 and CDR2 from the germline V gene are MNHEY and SMNVEV (reference sequence). CDR3 length: 16 amino acids. V trimming: 2 bases; J trimming: 9 bases; junction bases outside the gene matches: 10. The CDR3 spells CASSLAQGLAAPEQFF. The DNA for the CDR3 is TGTGCCAGCAGTTTAGCCCAAGGACTAGCGGCGCCTGAGCAGTTCTTC.